The entry below gives a single TCR beta chain sequence along with its context. Only one count was recorded for this clonotype. What this receptor recognizes is not known. It has no much larger one-base neighbor in the sample; base qualities were not kept. One read alone makes for weak evidence. The CDR3 contains 16 residues, cysteine and phenylalanine counted. Here the CDR3 DNA is all that survives: 48 bases in frame from base 1. This sample was taken from a study of identical twins (TCRdb year 2016). Turning to the overall study: To test whether fetal clonotypes persist, this study deep-sequenced TCR alpha and beta repertoires from monozygotic twins, from unrelated adults of various ages, and from cord blood. To rule out contamination, the twin experiments were replicated at different times with different library preparation protocols. Broader findings and caveats from the paper: Compared with coincidental sharing between unrelated individuals, out-of-frame TCR alpha sequences shared between twins had an excess of sequences with low generation probability. Recombination models systematically underestimated out-of-frame TCR alpha sharing in monozygotic twins but agreed with sharing between unrelated individuals. The excess sharing between twins in beta out-of-frame sequences was weaker because fewer shared sequences reduced the signal-to-noise ratio. Invariant T cells such as MAIT and iNKT could partly confound zero-insertion analyses, although diverse VJ usage argued against such confounding for most clonotypes. Because the same donors could not be followed over many years, the conclusions depended on cross-sectional statistical analysis. Abundant cord blood beta clonotypes carried fewer insertions; young adult naive repertoires showed a weaker similar trend, while memory repertoires showed none.

The method was 5' RACE. Sequencing was performed on an Illumina HiSeq 2000. Template switching introduced a universal primer binding site; the final cDNA contained a unique molecular identifier, enabling accurate counting of TCR cDNA molecules. Specific primers in the conserved constant-segment region were used to synthesize first-strand cDNA for TCR alpha and beta chains. To control for contamination, every cDNA library was double barcoded, receiving both a SMART-Mk sample barcode and Illumina barcodes. TruSeq adapter sequences and Illumina sample barcodes were added in two successive PCR steps. Sequencing of the TCR alpha and beta cDNA libraries was done on the Illumina HiSeq platform using custom primers. The authors processed their data as follows. Raw reads were processed with MiGEC to extract unique molecular identifiers, and MiXCR was used to determine CDR3 positions. For each individual, recombination models were inferred using an EM algorithm with the repgenHMM and IGoR tools. Shared clonotype analysis was performed with the tcR package in R, normalizing sharing by the product of cloneset sizes. To study raw recombination free of thymic and clonal selection effects, out-of-frame nonproductive sequences were analyzed. TCRdb ran its own pipeline on the public reads, namely fastp trimming at Q25 and MiXCR clone calling, and kept in-frame beta chains. Rows with one shared CDR3 protein collapse into an entry with the most common genes and DNA. The V and J calls follow TCRdb's processing rather than the paper's. The sample includes hundreds of thousands of distinct CDR3 sequences, with 18% observed a single time. Clones ranked in the top ten supply about an eighth of the sample.

Only healthy Caucasian donors were included. The twin cohort consisted of three pairs of female monozygotic twins, all aged roughly 18 to 29 years. RNA for TCR libraries was isolated from peripheral blood mononuclear cells. This sample also appeared in a second study, on T cells expressing NK-cell markers. The second study reports: Three sorted T-cell subsets (CD3+CD56+NKG2C+, CD3+CD56+NKG2C- and CD3+CD56-NKG2C+) from about 8 donors had their TCR beta-chain repertoires profiled. Among the eight sequenced donors, only one was HCMV-seronegative, while the other seven were HCMV-seropositive. To restrict sorting to alphabetaTCR-expressing T cells, an anti-gammadeltaTCR antibody was added in several experiments. In six donors, the dominant CD3+CD56+NKG2C+ clonotypes ranked among the top 10 CD8+ clonotypes, making up 1.0-7.0% of CD8+ T cells. Those dominant clonotypes were again the most abundant among CD3+CD56-NKG2C+ cells in a handful of donors, at about 25-60.1%. Whether the expanded NKG2C-expressing T cell clones were specific for HCMV antigens remained unclear. The study sequenced eight donors, all healthy volunteers chosen at random: three men and five women. A commercial ELISA kit detecting HCMV-specific IgG in serum was used to determine HCMV serostatus. Bulk peripheral blood T-cell repertoires were additionally sequenced from unsorted PBMC for several donors. MIGEC was used to demultiplex reads and group reads by UMI, and MiTCR was used to assemble and quantify clonotypes. Only TCR cDNA sequences supported by at least two reads were kept to exclude erroneous sequences. The tcR package was used for downstream repertoire analysis, and clonotypes were matched across fractions by CDR3 nucleotide sequence plus V segment. VDJmatch was used to annotate antigen specificity against VDJdb, with one amino acid substitution in CDR3 allowed.

The sequence was collected from a woman in her late teens or twenties in good health. Source material: PBMCs. Rearrangement joined TRBV21-1 to TRBJ2-7; the table's D call, TRBD2, has no DNA check behind it. TRBV21-1 is classified as a pseudogene. The DNA sequence is TGTGCCAGCAGCAAATATCAGCGGGAGGTCTGGTACGAGCAGTACTTC. Its translation is CASSKYQREVWYEQYF.